Shown below are 24 T cell receptor beta chains from a single sample sequenced in a study of STAT5B mutations in CD4+ large granular lymphocyte leukemia. Measured with immunoSEQ multiplex PCR; TCRdb has only the in-frame clones, and not every one. Among about 32,000 clones, roughly 89% were seen once, and the ten largest hold 0.4% to 0.5%. The sequenced material came from CD4+ T cells from blood buffy coats. The receptors were gathered from a human donor in good health.

This sequence joins TRBV28 and TRBJ2-7; 9 bases map to TRBD1. Germline V gene sequence: CDR1 MDHEN, CDR2 SYDVKM. The J segment lost 3 bases and the V segment lost 5 bases, leaving 5 bases of the junction unmatched. The CDR3 has 14 amino acids. In DNA form, the CDR3 reads TGTGCCAGCAGTGGGACAGGGAGAAGCTACGAGCAGTACTTC. This sequence encodes CASSGTGRSYEQYF.

The V call is TRBV30, the J call TRBJ2-2; 8 bases match TRBD1. The CDR3 is 13 amino acids. The germline gives CDR1 GTSNPN, CDR2 SVGIG (reference sequence). Trimming took 6 bases from V and 7 from J; bases not matched to a gene: 7. The CDR3: CACSQGAGGELFF. The CDR3 nucleotides are TGTGCCTGTAGTCAGGGGGCGGGCGGGGAGCTGTTTTTT.

The rearrangement uses TRBV5-1 and TRBJ1-6, with 9 bases identical to TRBD1. The CDR3 loop spans 15 amino acids. Germline CDR1 SGHRS, CDR2 YFSETQ. The junction had 4 bases not matched to a gene; V was cut back by 2 bases and J by 7 bases. The CDR3 loop reads CASSLQGARNSPLHF. CDR3 in DNA: TGCGCCAGCAGCTTACAGGGGGCGAGGAATTCACCCCTCCACTTT.

V gene TRBV28 combines with J gene TRBJ2-5; 8 positions agree with TRBD2. Trimming cost V 4 bases and J 4 bases; bases outside gene matches: 8. In germline, CDR1 is MDHEN, CDR2 SYDVKM. CDR3 length equals 15 residues. In DNA, the CDR3 is TGTGCCAGCAGTTCCCCCGGGGCGGGAGGAGAGACCCAGTACTTC. Its translation: CASSSPGAGGETQYF.

The chain is built from TRBV19 and TRBJ1-3; D gene unclear. The CDR3 covers 14 residues. Per the germline V gene, CDR1 is LNHDA and CDR2 is SQIVND (reference sequence). Trimming pared 5 bases from V and 3 bases from J, leaving 11 bases between. The CDR3 sequence: CASSSAFGGNTIYF. CDR3 bases: TGTGCCAGTAGTTCCGCGTTTGGTGGAAACACCATATATTTT. Looking up the rest from reference TRBV19 and TRBJ1-3 gives the full variable domain: DGGITQSPKYLFRKEGQNVTLSCEQNLNHDAMYWYRQDPGQGLRLIYYSQIVNDFQKGDIAEGYSVSREKKESFPLTVTSAQKNPTAFYLCASSSAFGGNTIYFGEGSWLTVV.

J is TRBJ2-3 and V is TRBV5-6; TRBD2 matches 7 bases. From germline, CDR1 is SGHDT and CDR2 YYEEEE. The CDR3 totals 13 residues. V shed 7 bases and J 4 bases; nucleotides not matched to a gene: 6. CDR3 in amino acids: CASGRLAADTQYF. The CDR3 region has the DNA TGTGCCAGCGGAAGACTAGCAGCAGATACGCAGTATTTT. Based on the CDR3 plus reference TRBV5-6 and TRBJ2-3, the full variable domain is DAGVTQSPTHLIKTRGQQVTLRCSPKSGHDTVSWYQQALGQGPQFIFQYYEEEERQRGNFPDRFSGHQFPNYSSELNVNALLLGDSALYLCASGRLAADTQYFGPGTRLTVL.

The genes are TRBV19 and TRBJ1-6; 9 nucleotides agree with TRBD1. Germline V gene sequence: CDR1 LNHDA, CDR2 SQIVND (reference sequence). This CDR3 has 14 amino acids. J gave up 9 bases and V 6 bases, and 6 bases lay outside the gene matches. The CDR3 sequence is CASSSTGGASPLHF. The CDR3 DNA reads TGTGCCAGTAGCAGTACAGGGGGCGCTTCACCCCTCCACTTT.

The CDR3, as DNA: TGTGCCTGGAGTGTAGAAAGGACGAACGCTTTCTTT. Protein: CAWSVERTNAFF. The chain links TRBV30 to TRBJ1-1; D is undetermined. Germline V lookup: CDR1 GTSNPN, CDR2 SVGIG (reference sequence). V was trimmed by 0 bases and J by 11 bases, leaving 13 bases between them. The CDR3 sequence is 12 residues long.

This chain connects TRBV30 to TRBJ1-1; D gene ambiguous. Trimming took off 4 bases at V and 3 bases at J, with 12 bases between the two ends. Germline CDR1 reads GTSNPN; CDR2 reads SVGIG (reference sequence). This CDR3 comprises 13 residues. This chain's CDR3 is CAWTTSSDTEAFF. For the CDR3, the DNA is TGTGCCTGGACCACGAGTTCGGACACTGAAGCTTTCTTT.

The CDR3 region has the DNA TGCGCCAGCAGCTTGGACGGGTTGGGTAGCAATCAGCCCCAGCATTTT. It specifies CASSLDGLGSNQPQHF. The chain employs TRBV5-1 and TRBJ1-5; D uncertain. The CDR3 sequence is 16 residues long. Trimming left V 0 bases short and J 0 bases short, with 10 bases between. Germline CDR1 reads SGHRS; CDR2 reads YFSETQ.

The gene calls are TRBV12-5 and TRBJ2-2; D uncertain. Trimming shortened V by 6 bases and J by 8 bases, and 10 bases separated the two germline ends. The CDR3 runs 12 residues. Germline CDR1 and CDR2: LGHNT and FRNRAP. The CDR3, as DNA: TGTGCTAGTGGCCCCGTCGGAGGGGAGCTGTTTTTT. It is translated as CASGPVGGELFF.

The chain couples TRBV4-1 to TRBJ2-1; a weak D match, TRBD1 (5 bases). The ends were cut back, 4 bases at V and 1 base at J, with 14 bases in the middle. Germline assignment: CDR1 MGHRA and CDR2 YSYEKL. The CDR3 covers 16 residues. This CDR3 is CASSRGLGPSYNEQFF. The DNA for the CDR3 is TGCGCCAGCAGCCGGGGTTTGGGGCCTTCCTACAATGAGCAGTTCTTC.

The V gene is TRBV5-1, the J gene TRBJ2-7; 7 bases agree with TRBD2. CDR3 size: 14 residues. Unmatched junction bases numbered 4, after V lost 4 bases and J lost 0 bases. Germline assignment: CDR1 SGHRS and CDR2 YFSETQ. CDR3 nucleotides: TGCGCCAGCAGCGTAAGCGGGGTCTCCTACGAGCAGTACTTC. The encoded protein is CASSVSGVSYEQYF.

The chain couples TRBV28 to TRBJ1-3; D remains ambiguous. Per the germline V gene, CDR1 is MDHEN and CDR2 is SYDVKM. The V gene lost 6 bases and the J gene lost 2 bases, with 8 bases spanning the gap. The CDR3 spans 13 residues. CDR3 in amino acids: CASRENPGNTIYF. The CDR3 DNA is TGTGCCAGCAGGGAAAACCCTGGAAACACCATATATTTT. Drawing the rest from reference TRBV28 and TRBJ1-3, the complete variable domain is DVKVTQSSRYLVKRTGEKVFLECVQDMDHENMFWYRQDPGLGLRLIYFSYDVKMKEKGDIPEGYSVSREKKERFSLILESASTNQTSMYLCASRENPGNTIYFGEGSWLTVV.

V and J are TRBV6-6 and TRBJ2-3; D not certain. CDR1 and CDR2 (germline): MNHNY, SVGAGI (reference sequence). Trimming stripped 1 base from V and 2 bases from J, with 13 bases between. CDR3 length: 16 amino acids. The CDR3 coding sequence is TGTGCCAGCAGTTACTTGGCAGTAGGCTCCACAGATACGCAGTATTTT. Its protein is CASSYLAVGSTDTQYF.

J is TRBJ2-7 and V is TRBV6-5, with unresolved D. With 6 bases removed from V and 1 base from J, the gap between germline ends came to 7 bases. The CDR3 extends over 12 amino acids. In germline, CDR1 is MNHEY, CDR2 SVGAGI. The CDR3 coding sequence is TGTGCCAGCAGGACCTTATCCTACGAGCAGTACTTC. This codes for CASRTLSYEQYF.

The rearrangement joins TRBV12-5 to TRBJ2-5; TRBD2 agrees at 7 bases. Germline V gene lookup returns CDR1 LGHNT and CDR2 FRNRAP. V lost 3 bases and J lost 4; bases outside the gene matches: 2. This CDR3 has 13 amino acids. This CDR3 is CASGFRLAETQYF. The CDR3 DNA reads TGTGCTAGTGGTTTTCGACTAGCAGAGACCCAGTACTTC.

This chain joins TRBV11-3 and TRBJ2-3; 14 nucleotides agree with TRBD2. The CDR3 consists of 16 residues. Germline V gene lookup returns CDR1 SGHNT and CDR2 YENEEA. Trimming cost V 5 bases and J 5 bases; bases outside gene matches: 6. CDR3 residues: CASSPGLAGVVDTQYF. CDR3 DNA: TGTGCCAGCAGCCCGGGACTAGCGGGAGTTGTAGATACGCAGTATTTT.

This rearrangement joins TRBV27 to TRBJ2-1, with TRBD1 as a possible D gene (7 bases). Trimming cost V 5 bases and J 0 bases, with 14 bases left between them. CDR3 length: 16 residues. Germline values: CDR1 MNHEY, CDR2 SMNVEV (reference sequence). CDR3 protein: CASSLSGDSSYNEQFF. In nucleotides, the CDR3 is TGTGCCAGCAGTCTCTCGGGGGACAGCTCCTACAATGAGCAGTTCTTC.

This sequence joins TRBV30 and TRBJ1-5; D remains unclear. The germline V gene has CDR1 GTSNPN and CDR2 SVGIG (reference sequence). Between the trimmed V and J ends, which lost 2 bases and 7 bases, there was a span of 15 bases. The CDR3 contains 14 residues. Here the CDR3 DNA reads TGTGCCTGGAGTTCCGACAAACGGAGGCAGCCCCAGCATTTT. It codes for CAWSSDKRRQPQHF.

The chain couples TRBV19 to TRBJ2-2; tentative D call: TRBD1 (6 bases). Trimming shortened V by 9 bases and J by 6 bases, and 11 bases separated the two germline ends. CDR3 length: 12 residues. CDR1 and CDR2 from the germline V gene are LNHDA and SQIVND (reference sequence). The CDR3 spells CASEGVSGELFF. The CDR3, as DNA: TGTGCCAGCGAGGGGGTATCCGGGGAGCTGTTTTTT.

This clone was picked up one time. This sequence joins TRBV4-2 and TRBJ1-2, with unresolved D. CDR1 and CDR2 from the germline V gene are LGHNA and YNFKEQ. Trimming took off 6 bases at V and 3 bases at J, with 17 bases between the two ends. This CDR3 is built from 15 residues. The chain's CDR3 is CASSIEVPQYYGYTF. The CDR3 region has the DNA TGTGCCAGCAGTATAGAGGTTCCCCAGTACTATGGCTACACCTTC.

Only a few counts were recorded for this clone. This rearrangement joins TRBV20-1 to TRBJ2-1, with no clear D. The germline V gene encodes CDR1 DFQATT and CDR2 SNEGSKA (reference sequence). V lost 0 bases and J lost 6, with 3 bases in between. The CDR3 has 11 residues. Here the CDR3 DNA reads TGCAGTGCTAGAGAGGGCAATGAGCAGTTCTTC. Its translation: CSAREGNEQFF.

The rearrangement joins TRBV18 to TRBJ2-7; D unclear. From germline, CDR1 is KGHSH and CDR2 LQKENI. This CDR3 has 13 amino acids. The V gene lost 1 base and the J gene lost 2 bases, with 6 bases spanning the gap. This chain's CDR3 is CASSPQAPYEQYF. The CDR3 nucleotides are TGTGCCAGCTCACCACAGGCTCCCTACGAGCAGTACTTC.